This TCR beta chain derives from a study of blood T cell repertoires in COVID-19. The wider study: Specimens from acute and convalescent COVID-19 originated in the United States, Italy and Spain. Nucleic acid was either cDNA or gDNA, and it came from T cells, B-cell-depleted T cells, or PBMCs.

Authors' analysis steps: Amplification with reference gene primers provided the estimates of nucleated cell counts. Some clones are missing from TCRdb's copy, which holds only in-frame ones; the method was immunoSEQ multiplex PCR. The V and J calls and clone size come from that table; D and trimming were worked out from the DNA. The sample lists 130,000 to 150,000 clones, roughly 90% occurring once. With 5 bases removed from V and 3 bases from J, the gap between germline ends came to 7 bases. Per germline, CDR1 DFQATT and CDR2 SNEGSKA (reference sequence). The CDR3 length is 11 residues. The sequenced sample was peripheral blood. The receptor was isolated from a human donor in a cohort sampled during active COVID-19. The V call is TRBV20-1, the J call TRBJ1-2; D is uncertain. DNA for the CDR3: TGCAGTGCTCGGGAGGACTATGGCTACACCTTC. Protein: CSAREDYGYTF.